This TCR beta chain was captured by sequencing in a study of cytomegalovirus exposure and HLA in healthy donors. Findings and caveats of the study: In an earlier analysis, in approximately 570 donors, most V segments appeared productive either ~87% or ~30% of the time.

V was shortened by 2 bases and J by 4 bases, with 11 bases between the two germline ends. The CDR3 runs to 15 residues. Germline-derived CDR1 and CDR2 are MGHRA and YSYEKL. On this clone itself: What it binds is not known.

The PCR was carried out with 60 Vbeta primers and 13 Jbeta primers. Repertoires were generated with immunoSEQ multiplex PCR, while TCRdb's copy carries only in-frame clones and drops some. The profile shows around 190,000 clones, around 78% of them singletons. The source is a man aged 25-45 years in good health and CMV-seronegative. Sequenced sample: PBMCs. V is TRBV4-1 and J is TRBJ1-4; possibly TRBD1 for D (5 bases). This CDR3 is CASSQIVQGNEKLFF. The CDR3 coding sequence is TGCGCCAGCAGCCAAATTGTGCAGGGTAATGAAAAACTGTTTTTT.